This T cell receptor beta chain was sequenced in a study of shared clonotypes between healthy human individuals. Overall study context: The cohort comprised a couple of women and a few men. Their ages spanned 18 to 49 years. General observations from the study: A few donors shared approximately 5% of their naive CD4 clonotypes.

CDR3 length equals 14 residues. V was clipped by 4 bases and J by 2 bases, with 13 bases between them. Germline CDR1 is SQVTM and CDR2 is ANQGSEA. Assay execution took place at the deep level. Repertoires were generated with immunoSEQ multiplex PCR, while TCRdb's copy carries only in-frame clones and drops some. The table lists approximately 530,000 clones, about 96% of them singletons. Turning to this clone: Antigen unknown.

The chain links TRBV29-1 to TRBJ2-3; D not certain. This receptor was identified in a young woman in good health. What was sequenced was naive CD4+ T cells sorted from blood. Documented subset: CD45RA+ positively selected. The CDR3 DNA sequence: TGCAGCGTTGTCGGTCCGGCAGCCACAGATACGCAGTATTTT. Translated: CSVVGPAATDTQYF.